One and the same sample provided the 30 T cell receptor beta chains below, sequenced in a study of memory B cells and T cells in multiple sclerosis. TCRdb's table, derived via immunoSEQ multiplex PCR, lists solely in-frame clones and lacks some. The data show about 42,000 clones, around 79% seen once. No antigen has been assigned to these receptors. Separate sequencing covered autoproliferating (CFSE-dim) and non-proliferating (CFSE-high) T cells from stimulus-free culture. Cultures began with 45 million to 50 million CFSE-labeled PBMCs, unstimulated for 6 to 8 days, with replicate wells pooled. Sequenced material: PBMCs from blood kept in culture. Every receptor here comes from a human donor with multiple sclerosis.

The rearrangement uses TRBV13 and TRBJ2-7; 7 bases align to TRBD2. Per germline, CDR1 PRHDT and CDR2 FYEKMQ (reference sequence). Unmatched junction bases numbered 8, after V lost 5 bases and J lost 1 base. The CDR3 is 15 amino acids. The CDR3 spells CASSPGLGGSYEQYF. CDR3 nucleotides: TGTGCCAGCAGCCCCGGACTGGGGGGGTCCTACGAGCAGTACTTC.

This clone was counted once. The chain carries TRBV6-1 and TRBJ2-3; D call uncertain. CDR1 is MNHNS, CDR2 SASEGT, per germline. There are 14 residues in the CDR3. Trimming shortened V by 2 bases and J by 0 bases, and 6 bases separated the two germline ends. CDR3 in DNA: TGTGCCAGCAGTGAAAGCACTAGCACAGATACGCAGTATTTT. Translation: CASSESTSTDTQYF.

This chain uses TRBV15 with TRBJ2-2, with D possibly called TRBD1 or TRBD2 (5 bases each). Trimming left V 2 bases short and J 4 bases short, with 8 bases between. In germline, CDR1 is LNHNV, CDR2 YYDKDF (reference sequence). The CDR3 spans 14 residues. The CDR3 loop reads CATSRTGGTGELFF. DNA of the CDR3: TGTGCCACCAGCAGAACTGGGGGCACCGGGGAGCTGTTTTTT.

The chain employs TRBV28 and TRBJ1-2; D is possibly TRBD1 (5 bases). Germline V gene sequence: CDR1 MDHEN, CDR2 SYDVKM. V lost 6 bases, J lost 4 bases, and 15 bases lay in between. This CDR3 region has 14 residues. CDR3 bases: TGTGCCAGCAGGGAAACGGGACGGACCTATGGCTACACCTTC. Protein: CASRETGRTYGYTF.

This chain joins TRBV7-2 and TRBJ2-1; tentatively, D is TRBD1 (6 bases). V lost 5 bases and J lost 6, with 11 bases in between. Germline CDR1 reads SGHTA; CDR2 reads FQGNSA. This CDR3 is built from 13 residues. The DNA of the CDR3 is TGTGCCAGCAGCCTAGGACAGCCCAATGAGCAGTTCTTC. It encodes CASSLGQPNEQFF.

In nucleotides, the CDR3 is TGTGCCAGCACCTCCGGAGGGGGGGGCTACAATGAGCAGTTCTTC. This gives the protein CASTSGGGGYNEQFF. The chain links TRBV6-5 to TRBJ2-1; TRBD2 is a possible D gene (7 bases). The V end was cut by 7 bases, the J end by 3 bases, with 16 bases between. Germline assignment: CDR1 MNHEY and CDR2 SVGAGI. This CDR3 is 15 amino acids long.

This chain connects TRBV28 to TRBJ2-1; D may be TRBD2 (6 bases). V shed 6 bases and J shed 6 bases, with 12 bases lying between them. CDR1 is MDHEN, CDR2 SYDVKM, per germline. CDR3 length equals 13 residues. CDR3 residues: CASSLRGINEQFF. CDR3 nucleotide sequence: TGTGCCAGCAGCCTACGGGGGATCAATGAGCAGTTCTTC.

J is TRBJ2-7 and V is TRBV27; 9 bases are shared with TRBD1. Trimming at V came to 5 bases and at J to 4 bases, leaving 3 bases not matched to a gene. There are 13 residues in the CDR3. Germline V gene lookup returns CDR1 MNHEY and CDR2 SMNVEV (reference sequence). The CDR3 loop reads CASSPGTGYEQYF. The CDR3 nucleotides are TGTGCCAGCAGTCCCGGGACAGGGTACGAGCAGTACTTC.

The rearrangement uses TRBV2 and TRBJ2-3; TRBD1 matches 7 bases. The V and J ends lost 7 bases and 8 bases, in that order; junction bases with no gene match: 12. This CDR3 region has 14 residues. Germline values: CDR1 SNHLY, CDR2 FYNNEI. The CDR3: CASTWDSRQGTQYF. CDR3 sequence (DNA): TGTGCCAGCACTTGGGACAGCCGTCAGGGTACGCAGTATTTT.

The chain carries TRBV11-2 and TRBJ2-1; 8 bases match TRBD1. The CDR3 is made up of 15 amino acids. J gave up 2 bases and V 4 bases, and 4 bases lay outside the gene matches. The germline V gene has CDR1 SGHAT and CDR2 FQNNGV. The CDR3 region is CASSSDRGPYNEQFF. The CDR3 DNA is TGTGCCAGCAGCTCCGACAGGGGACCCTACAATGAGCAGTTCTTC.

This chain links TRBV19 with TRBJ2-1; weak D call: TRBD1 (5 bases). The CDR3 extends over 14 amino acids. CDR1 and CDR2 (germline): LNHDA, SQIVND (reference sequence). Trimming cost V 5 bases and J 3 bases, with 11 bases left between them. CDR3 residues: CASSPSTVYNEQFF. The CDR3 bases are TGTGCCAGTAGTCCTTCGACAGTCTACAATGAGCAGTTCTTC.

The chain has TRBV30 and TRBJ2-2, with D uncertain. The CDR3 sequence is 13 residues long. Trimming shortened V by 3 bases and J by 6 bases, and 11 bases separated the two germline ends. CDR1 and CDR2 from the germline V gene are GTSNPN and SVGIG (reference sequence). The CDR3 region has the DNA TGTGCCTGGAGCTCGACTGGAGCCGGGGAGCTGTTTTTT. Its protein product is CAWSSTGAGELFF.

V gene TRBV7-9 combines with J gene TRBJ1-1; D ambiguous. V dropped 4 bases and J dropped 5 bases, with 14 bases sitting between them. The CDR3 loop spans 14 amino acids. Looked up from germline, CDR1 is SEHNR and CDR2 is FQNEAQ (reference sequence). The CDR3 DNA reads TGTGCCAGCAGCTCGGACTATCGTGGGACTGAAGCTTTCTTT. Its protein product is CASSSDYRGTEAFF.

The chain couples TRBV11-3 to TRBJ1-4; D might be TRBD1 (5 bases). There are 15 residues in the CDR3. Trimming removed 5 bases from V and 0 bases from J, with 10 bases in between. CDR1 and CDR2 (germline): SGHNT, YENEEA. CDR3 DNA: TGTGCCAGCAGCCTCCAGGGTACAACTAATGAAAAACTGTTTTTT. It yields the protein CASSLQGTTNEKLFF.

The V gene is TRBV12-5, the J gene TRBJ2-1; D is uncertain. The CDR3 runs to 13 residues. The germline V gene has CDR1 LGHNT and CDR2 FRNRAP. Trimming left V 5 bases short and J 10 bases short, with 15 bases between. The CDR3 DNA sequence: TGTGCTAGTGGTCCCAAAAACATAGACGAGCAGTTCTTC. It yields the protein CASGPKNIDEQFF.

This clone was recorded only once. The CDR3 here is CASSLRPGDTEAFF. CDR3 DNA sequence: TGTGCCAGCAGTCTTCGGCCGGGGGACACTGAAGCTTTCTTT. The chain joins TRBV6-5 to TRBJ1-1, with a weak D call TRBD1 (5 bases). CDR3 size: 14 residues. V shed 5 bases and J shed 3 bases, with 13 bases lying between them. CDR1 and CDR2 from the germline V gene are MNHEY and SVGAGI.

This clone was recorded once. The chain combines TRBV10-2 with TRBJ2-1, with 8 bases aligning to TRBD2. The CDR3 spans 12 residues. CDR1 WSHSY and CDR2 SAAADI come from the germline V gene. The V segment lost 7 bases and the J segment 10 bases; nucleotides outside the gene matches: 6. In DNA form, the CDR3 reads TGCGCCAGCAAGGGGACTAGTCGCGAGCAGTTCTTC. Protein product: CASKGTSREQFF.

The rearrangement uses TRBV23-1 and TRBJ2-5; D is perhaps TRBD2 (6 bases). TRBV23-1 is sorted into the ORF group, with uncertain function. The CDR3 spans 18 residues. V lost 2 bases, J lost 0 bases, and 19 bases lay in between. CDR3 DNA sequence: TGCGCCAGCAGTCAAGGAGGGGCAGGACCGCAGTACCAAGAGACCCAGTACTTC. Amino acid sequence: CASSQGGAGPQYQETQYF.

This chain uses TRBV5-1 with TRBJ1-6, with a tentative D call TRBD1 (5 bases). V shed 2 bases and J shed 6 bases, with 9 bases lying between them. Germline loops: CDR1 SGHRS, CDR2 YFSETQ. This CDR3 contains 14 residues. This chain's CDR3 is CASSLGDSNSPLHF. The CDR3 DNA is TGCGCCAGCAGCTTAGGAGACAGTAATTCACCCCTCCACTTT.

CDR3 in amino acids: CAWSLGTVNQPQHF. The CDR3 DNA follows: TGTGCCTGGAGTCTGGGTACGGTCAATCAGCCCCAGCATTTT. The rearrangement links TRBV30 to TRBJ1-5; D ambiguous. This CDR3 has 14 amino acids. V lost 2 bases, J lost 3 bases, and 11 bases lay in between. Germline values: CDR1 GTSNPN, CDR2 SVGIG (reference sequence).

This clone was seen more than once but under ten times. The V call is TRBV20-1, the J call TRBJ2-7; no reliable D call. The CDR3 runs 11 residues. Germline CDR1 is DFQATT and CDR2 is SNEGSKA (reference sequence). V dropped 6 bases and J dropped 1 base, with 7 bases sitting between them. The CDR3 bases are TGCAGTGCCTCGCAGTCCTACGAGCAGTACTTC. This codes for CSASQSYEQYF.

This clone was found a few times. The rearrangement joins TRBV7-9 to TRBJ1-1; D gene ambiguous. V lost 5 bases, J lost 4 bases, and 11 bases lay in between. Per germline, CDR1 SEHNR and CDR2 FQNEAQ (reference sequence). CDR3 size: 13 residues. The CDR3 DNA sequence: TGTGCCAGCAGCCAGACGGAGGGCACTGAAGCTTTCTTT. It translates to CASSQTEGTEAFF.

The rearrangement links TRBV28 to TRBJ2-7, with D uncertain. The V end lost 3 bases, the J end lost 5 bases, and 8 bases lay between the germline ends. CDR3 length: 12 residues. Germline lookup yields CDR1 MDHEN and CDR2 SYDVKM. The CDR3 coding sequence is TGTGCCAGCAGTTTCATCCCGAACGAGCAGTACTTC. It codes for CASSFIPNEQYF.

J is TRBJ2-1 and V is TRBV10-3; 9 bases are shared with TRBD2. V was clipped by 7 bases and J by 4 bases; unmatched bases: 8. CDR1 and CDR2 from the germline V gene are ENHRY and SYGVKD. CDR3 length equals 15 residues. The chain's CDR3 is CAITSAGGPYNEQFF. CDR3 DNA: TGTGCCATCACTTCGGCGGGGGGGCCTTACAATGAGCAGTTCTTC.

The V gene is TRBV30, the J gene TRBJ1-5, with TRBD1 matching over 8 bases. The CDR3 totals 15 residues. V lost 3 bases to trimming and J lost 5 bases; unmatched junction nucleotides: 9. Germline V gene sequence: CDR1 GTSNPN, CDR2 SVGIG (reference sequence). CDR3 sequence reads: CAWSLPGGEDQPQHF. Here the CDR3 DNA reads TGTGCCTGGAGCCTCCCAGGGGGCGAGGATCAGCCCCAGCATTTT.

This chain uses TRBV7-2 with TRBJ1-2; D unclear. Germline CDR1 reads SGHTA; CDR2 reads FQGNSA. The V end lost 3 bases, the J end lost 4 bases, and 15 bases lay between the germline ends. This CDR3 has 15 amino acids. The CDR3 reads CASSLRERWPYGYTF. DNA of the CDR3: TGTGCCAGCAGCTTGAGAGAGCGCTGGCCCTATGGCTACACCTTC.

The rearrangement joins TRBV7-3 to TRBJ1-1; no firm D call. Germline V gene lookup returns CDR1 SGHTA and CDR2 FQGTGA. V was cut by 4 bases and J by 4 bases, with 13 bases left in between. The CDR3 extends over 14 amino acids. The CDR3 DNA sequence: TGTGCCAGCAGCTCGAGAATTCTGGGCACTGAAGCTTTCTTT. It encodes CASSSRILGTEAFF.

V and J are TRBV4-3 and TRBJ1-1; 7 nucleotides line up with TRBD1. Germline loops: CDR1 LGHNA, CDR2 YSLEER. V gave up 3 bases and J gave up 3 bases; unmatched junction bases: 7. This CDR3 comprises 15 residues. CDR3 region: CASSHPQGTHTEAFF. The CDR3 nucleotides are TGCGCCAGCAGCCACCCACAGGGGACGCACACTGAAGCTTTCTTT.

The CDR3 loop is CASSPGRDGAYEQYF. In DNA form, the CDR3 reads TGTGCCAGTAGCCCCGGACGGGACGGAGCCTACGAGCAGTACTTC. The chain uses TRBV19 and TRBJ2-5; D could derive from TRBD1 or TRBD2 (5 bases each). The J call is in doubt because the DNA end fits TRBJ2-7 better. The V gene's germline CDR1 is LNHDA and CDR2 SQIVND (reference sequence). This CDR3 is built from 15 residues.

This clone was found once. The chain has TRBV11-2 and TRBJ2-1, with D perhaps matching TRBD1 or TRBD2 (5 bases each). CDR3 size: 12 residues. Per germline, CDR1 SGHAT and CDR2 FQNNGV. The V and J ends lost 5 bases and 7 bases respectively, with 9 bases between them. CDR3 nucleotide sequence: TGTGCCAGCAGCCCGGGGCGGAATGAGCAGTTCTTC. Translated, it gives CASSPGRNEQFF.